This T cell receptor (beta chain) was sequenced in a study of T cells in Graves' hyperthyroidism and ophthalmopathy. Study-level information: It was at initial diagnosis, before any treatment, that peripheral blood was collected. Regarding the study as a whole: Most thyroid-expanded clonotypes above 0.001 were also found in blood.

This clonotype appeared a few times. Its antigen is unknown. Clinical symptoms, serum thyroxine and TRAb, thyroid ultrasound and orbital computed tomography together formed the diagnostic basis. RNA transcripts served as the template for amplifying TCR beta CDR3 regions. Researchers ran a first-round RT-PCR on the TCR CDR3 using the HTBI primer set. TCRdb fed the multiplex PCR reads into MiXCR, producing one record per CDR3 protein. Found here are approximately 220,000 distinct CDR3 sequences, roughly 18% of them singletons; the top ten hold just under 45%. Germline assignment: CDR1 SGHTA and CDR2 FQGNSA. This CDR3 contains 16 residues. The J segment lost 0 bases and the V segment lost 5 bases, leaving 7 bases of the junction unmatched.

V gene TRBV7-2 combines with J gene TRBJ2-1; 7 nucleotides agree with TRBD1. The sample consisted of blood. This sequence was found in a man aged 35-49 years with Graves' hyperthyroidism. The CDR3 bases are TGTGCCAGCAGCAGAACAGGGGAAAGCTCCTACAATGAGCAGTTCTTC. Translation gives CASSRTGESSYNEQFF.